The rows below give T cell receptor beta chains drawn from one sample of a study of blood T cell repertoires in COVID-19. Profiling relied on immunoSEQ multiplex PCR, and the TCRdb table lists in-frame clones only, not all of them. The sample holds about 68,000 clones, over 80% seen once. Sequenced material: peripheral blood. The source of these receptors is a human donor in a cohort sampled during active COVID-19. Both conserved end residues are part of each CDR3. D genes are given only for firm matches. Expanded clones get a size class; other rows say once, few or many, or leave the size out.

>TRBV27|.|TRBJ1-5|few
TGTGCCAGCAGTTTGTCAAAAGGACTCCATCAGCCCCAGCATTTT
CASSLSKGLHQPQHF
>TRBV6-1|.|TRBJ1-1|.
TGTGCCAGCAGGGAAGGGACGGGAAACACTGAAGCTTTCTTT
CASREGTGNTEAFF
>TRBV7-2|TRBD2|TRBJ2-2|.
TGTGCCAGCAGCCAAGGGACTAGCGGGAGTGTATACACCGGGGAGCTGTTTTTT
CASSQGTSGSVYTGELFF
>TRBV2|TRBD1|TRBJ2-2|once
TGTGCCAGCAGGGACAGGATAAACACCGGGGAGCTGTTTTTT
CASRDRINTGELFF
>TRBV29-1|.|TRBJ1-1|once
TGCAGCGTCCGTCCCGACATGTACACTGAAGCTTTCTTT
CSVRPDMYTEAFF
>TRBV12-3/TRBV12-4|TRBD1|TRBJ2-7|.
TGTGCCAGCAGTAACGGACAGGGGAGGTACTTC
CASSNGQGRYF
>TRBV13|TRBD2|TRBJ2-1|.
TGTGCCAGCAGCTCCGGACTAGCGGGAGAGGCCCTAGGGAATGAGCAGTTCTTC
CASSSGLAGEALGNEQFF
>TRBV28|TRBD1|TRBJ2-7|.
TGTGCCAGCAGTTCGGGACAGGGGGACGAGCAGTACTTC
CASSSGQGDEQYF
>TRBV19|TRBD1|TRBJ2-7|.
TGTGCCAGTAGTTTCCGACAGGGGGGTTCCTCGGTGTACGAGCAGTACTTC
CASSFRQGGSSVYEQYF
>TRBV19|.|TRBJ2-7|once
TGTGCCAGTAGTCCCACTAGTTACTCCTACGAGCAGTACTTC
CASSPTSYSYEQYF
>TRBV7-2|.|TRBJ2-7|.
TGTGCCAGCAGCTTAGGGGGACTGATGTCCTACGAGCAGTACTTC
CASSLGGLMSYEQYF
>TRBV27|.|TRBJ2-6|.
TGTGCCAGCGGCAAGACAGGATTCTCCTCTGGGGCCAACGTCCTGACTTTC
CASGKTGFSSGANVLTF
>TRBV15|.|TRBJ1-1|.
TGTGCCACCAGCAGAGCCTTGGGGGGGCAGGAAGCTTTCTTT
CATSRALGGQEAFF
>TRBV6-5|TRBD1|TRBJ2-1|.
TGTGCCAGCAGTAACCGGGACAGGGTATTCGAAGGGCAGTTCTTC
CASSNRDRVFEGQFF
>TRBV5-4|TRBD1|TRBJ1-1|.
TGTGCCAGCAGCCCAGAATCAGGGGGCGCGACCACTGAAGCTTTCTTT
CASSPESGGATTEAFF
>TRBV5-1|.|TRBJ2-7|.
TGCGCCAGCAGCTCCCCTTTTAGCTACGAGCAGTACTTC
CASSSPFSYEQYF
>TRBV6-5|TRBD2|TRBJ2-7|.
TGTGCCAGCAGAACGGGGGGAGGCGAGCAGTACTTC
CASRTGGGEQYF
>TRBV5-1|TRBD1|TRBJ2-7|few
TGCGCCAGTACTCCGGGACAGGGAGTCGGTGAGCAGTACTTC
CASTPGQGVGEQYF
>TRBV6-2/TRBV6-3|TRBD1|TRBJ1-1|.
TGTGCCAGCAGTACCGGGACAGGGGGGCCTGAAGCTTTCTTT
CASSTGTGGPEAFF
>TRBV12-3/TRBV12-4|.|TRBJ2-7|.
TGTGCCAGCAGTTCAGGGGGGACTCGCGAGCAGTACTTC
CASSSGGTREQYF
>TRBV5-8|TRBD1|TRBJ2-1|.
TGTGCCAGCAGCTCCGGGACAGGGGTAAAGAACTACAATGAGCAGTTCTTC
CASSSGTGVKNYNEQFF
>TRBV7-2|.|TRBJ1-3|.
TGTGCCAGCAGCCCTGGGGGCGTTTCTGGAAACACCATATATTTT
CASSPGGVSGNTIYF
>TRBV5-5|TRBD2|TRBJ2-3|.
TGTGCCAGCAGCTTCCTCCCTGGTGGGGTAGCGGGGGGGTCGAATACGCAGTATTTT
CASSFLPGGVAGGSNTQYF
>TRBV13|.|TRBJ1-3|.
TGTGCCAGCAGCTCCTACTCTGGAAACACCATATATTTT
CASSSYSGNTIYF
>TRBV7-9|TRBD1|TRBJ2-5|.
TGTGCCAGCAGCCCAGAGGACGGGACAGGGGTAGCCGGGGAGACCCAGTACTTC
CASSPEDGTGVAGETQYF
>TRBV19|TRBD1|TRBJ2-7|.
TGTGCCAGTCCTGGGACAGTGGGGCCCGAGCAGTACTTC
CASPGTVGPEQYF
>TRBV10-3|TRBD1|TRBJ2-3|.
TGTGCCATCAGGGCGACAGGGCCCAGCACAGATACGCAGTATTTT
CAIRATGPSTDTQYF
>TRBV4-1|TRBD2|TRBJ2-3|once
TGCGCCAGCAGCCACACCGGGGCTAGCGGGGTAGATACGCAGTATTTT
CASSHTGASGVDTQYF
>TRBV19|.|TRBJ1-2|.
TGTGCCAGTACCCGAGGAGGGATCTGGAGTGGCTACACCTTC
CASTRGGIWSGYTF
>TRBV3-1/TRBV3-2|.|TRBJ1-3|.
TGTGCCAGCAGCCACGGGGGAAACACCATATATTTT
CASSHGGNTIYF
>TRBV6-5|TRBD1|TRBJ2-1|.
TGTGCCAGCAGTTTGAGGACAGGGGGGTACAATGAGCAGTTCTTC
CASSLRTGGYNEQFF
>TRBV28|TRBD1|TRBJ1-6|.
TGTGCCAGCAGCCCTACACGGGACAGGTCACCCCTCCACTTT
CASSPTRDRSPLHF
>TRBV28|TRBD2|TRBJ2-1|.
TGTGCCAGCAGTTTCCCCCCGGCCGGGACTAACAATGAGCAGTTCTTC
CASSFPPAGTNNEQFF
>TRBV5-1|.|TRBJ2-7|.
TGCGCCAGCAGCACTGCCTACGAGCAGTACTTC
CASSTAYEQYF
>TRBV27|TRBD1|TRBJ2-2|.
TGTGCCAGCAGCATCGACAGGGGGCCTATCACCGGGGAGCTGTTTTTT
CASSIDRGPITGELFF
>TRBV7-2|.|TRBJ2-7|.
TGTGCCAGCAGCCCCCGGACCGGGGCCTACGAGCAGTACTTC
CASSPRTGAYEQYF
>TRBV7-9|.|TRBJ2-2|.
TGTGCCAGCAGCTTAGTCCCATTAGGGGGAACCGGGGAGCTGTTTTTT
CASSLVPLGGTGELFF
>TRBV5-1|.|TRBJ2-3|.
TGCGCCAGCCGGTGGAGTGACGCTGATACGCAGTATTTT
CASRWSDADTQYF
>TRBV6-5|TRBD1|TRBJ1-5|.
TGTGCCAGCAGCCGTCGACAGGGGGATCAGCCCCAGCATTTT
CASSRRQGDQPQHF
>TRBV3-1/TRBV3-2|TRBD2|TRBJ2-2|once
TGTGCCAGCAGCCAAGAGGGTAGCGGGAGGGGCACCGGGGAGCTGTTTTTT
CASSQEGSGRGTGELFF
>TRBV9|TRBD1|TRBJ1-2|once
TGTGCCAGCAGCGTCCAGGGGGCGTCTAACTATGGCTACACCTTC
CASSVQGASNYGYTF
>TRBV7-6|.|TRBJ2-1|.
TGTGCCAGCAGCTTAGCCGGGAGCTCCTACAATGAGCAGTTCTTC
CASSLAGSSYNEQFF
>TRBV10-3|TRBD1|TRBJ2-7|.
TGTGCCATCAGTCAAGGGGGCCTCGAGCAGTACTTC
CAISQGGLEQYF
>TRBV4-1|.|TRBJ2-7|once
TGCGCCAGCAGCCAAGGGGTCGGAGGGAGCTACGAGCAGTACTTC
CASSQGVGGSYEQYF
>TRBV5-5|TRBD1|TRBJ1-2|.
TGTGCCAGCAGCCCTAGGACAGGTTTAAATAACTATGGCTACACCTTC
CASSPRTGLNNYGYTF